These 26 T cell receptor beta chains came from one sample sequenced in a study of blood T cell repertoires in COVID-19. Method: immunoSEQ multiplex PCR; TCRdb's copy keeps in-frame clones and lacks some. The repertoire consists of about 480,000 clones, with less than 90% occurring once and the leading ten covering 7.8%. Source material: peripheral blood. The receptors shown here come from a woman in her forties or fifties with COVID-19, enrolled during active disease.

This clone was found once. This CDR3 reads CASSPGQALGNTIYF. The DNA of the CDR3 is TGTGCCAGCAGTCCGGGACAGGCGCTAGGAAACACCATATATTTT. The chain recombines TRBV6-5 with TRBJ1-3, with 8 bases that match TRBD1. The V gene end was trimmed by 5 bases and the J gene end by 4 bases; junction bases not matched to a gene: 7. This CDR3 is 15 amino acids long. The germline V gene encodes CDR1 MNHEY and CDR2 SVGAGI.

The chain recombines TRBV28 with TRBJ2-6; TRBD1 aligns across 8 bases. CDR3 length: 15 residues. J gave up 2 bases and V 6 bases, and 3 bases lay outside the gene matches. Germline lookup yields CDR1 MDHEN and CDR2 SYDVKM. The CDR3 loop reads CASSRTGPGANVLTF. As DNA, the CDR3 is TGTGCCAGCAGCCGGACAGGGCCTGGGGCCAACGTCCTGACTTTC.

This clone was observed once. The CDR3 region is CASSGDRGIGELFF. CDR3 nucleotides: TGCGCCAGCAGTGGGGACAGGGGGATCGGGGAGCTGTTTTTT. V usage is TRBV10-2 and J usage is TRBJ2-2, with 11 nucleotides matching TRBD1. Germline V gives CDR1 WSHSY, CDR2 SAAADI. V lost 4 bases to trimming and J lost 7 bases; unmatched junction nucleotides: 2. This CDR3 contains 14 residues.

The chain uses TRBV5-1 and TRBJ2-2; 16 bases are a match to TRBD2. CDR1 is SGHRS, CDR2 YFSETQ, per germline. The trim removed 0 bases at V and 4 bases at J, leaving 9 bases unmatched. This CDR3 is built from 20 residues. The CDR3 DNA is TGCGCCAGCAGCTTGGGCCCGGGACTAGCGGGGGGGCCTGGCACCGGGGAGCTGTTTTTT. This codes for CASSLGPGLAGGPGTGELFF.

V and J are TRBV19 and TRBJ1-1; 7 bases fit TRBD1. The CDR3 extends over 14 amino acids. V dropped 5 bases and J dropped 3; count of bases not matched to a gene: 6. The germline gives CDR1 LNHDA, CDR2 SQIVND (reference sequence). CDR3 loop: CASSDRAGDTEAFF. The CDR3 nucleotides read TGTGCCAGTAGTGACAGGGCCGGGGACACTGAAGCTTTCTTT.

This rearrangement joins TRBV27 to TRBJ2-1; 11 bases map to TRBD2. Germline lookup yields CDR1 MNHEY and CDR2 SMNVEV (reference sequence). With V trimmed by 6 bases and J by 6 bases, 10 bases remained unmatched. The CDR3 spans 16 residues. CDR3 DNA sequence: TGTGCCAGCAGCACCTACCGACTAGCGGGGTCCAATGAGCAGTTCTTC. It encodes CASSTYRLAGSNEQFF.

This chain uses TRBV28 with TRBJ1-2; D call uncertain. The germline V gene has CDR1 MDHEN and CDR2 SYDVKM. Trimming removed 6 bases at V and 6 bases at J, with 8 bases between. This CDR3 comprises 11 residues. As DNA, the CDR3 is TGTGCCAGCAGGGAAGAGGATGGCTACACCTTC. Its translation: CASREEDGYTF.

V and J are TRBV7-9 and TRBJ2-3, with 7 positions matching TRBD1. Losses at the gene ends were 5 bases for V and 0 bases for J; bases not matched to a gene: 2. This CDR3 region has 14 residues. Germline V lookup: CDR1 SEHNR, CDR2 FQNEAQ (reference sequence). This CDR3 is CASSGQASTDTQYF. The CDR3 DNA is TGTGCCAGCAGCGGACAGGCCAGCACAGATACGCAGTATTTT.

The J gene is TRBJ1-2, the V gene TRBV28; D unclear. The germline V and J ends were trimmed by 2 bases and 4 bases, with 8 bases remaining between them. Per the germline V gene, CDR1 is MDHEN and CDR2 is SYDVKM. The CDR3 runs to 13 residues. In DNA, the CDR3 is TGTGCCAGCAGTTTACTATCCTCCTATGGCTACACCTTC. Residues: CASSLLSSYGYTF.

The chain links TRBV18 to TRBJ1-4; D is perhaps TRBD1 (5 bases). This CDR3 is 14 amino acids long. Germline loops: CDR1 KGHSH, CDR2 LQKENI. With 1 base removed from V and 6 bases from J, the gap between germline ends came to 9 bases. The chain's CDR3 is CASSPQGQDEKLFF. The CDR3 nucleotides are TGTGCCAGCTCACCACAGGGGCAGGATGAAAAACTGTTTTTT.

The chain employs TRBV15 and TRBJ1-1; 8 bases fit TRBD1. V dropped 7 bases and J dropped 5; count of bases not matched to a gene: 9. The CDR3 runs 14 residues. Germline assignment: CDR1 LNHNV and CDR2 YYDKDF (reference sequence). CDR3 DNA: TGTGCCACCATCGGGACAGGTGGTAGTACTGAAGCTTTCTTT. Protein sequence: CATIGTGGSTEAFF.

The chain combines TRBV9 with TRBJ2-7; 7 bases align to TRBD1. Germline assignment: CDR1 SGDLS and CDR2 YYNGEE. V was pared by 5 bases and J by 3 bases, with 11 bases of the junction left unmatched. The length of the CDR3 is 15 residues. In DNA, the CDR3 is TGTGCCAGCAGTGTTAGAGGGACAGAGGTCTACGAGCAGTACTTC. Protein sequence: CASSVRGTEVYEQYF.

This sequence joins TRBV2 and TRBJ2-4, with D tentatively TRBD2 (6 bases). The germline CDR1 and CDR2 sequences are SNHLY and FYNNEI. This CDR3 is built from 14 residues. The V gene lost 7 bases and the J gene lost 3 bases, with 13 bases spanning the gap. The chain's CDR3 is CASTAGFGKNIQYF. Written as DNA, the CDR3 is TGTGCCAGCACCGCGGGGTTCGGCAAAAACATTCAGTACTTC. Full variable domain (missing parts from reference TRBV2 and TRBJ2-4): EPEVTQTPSHQVTQMGQEVILRCVPISNHLYFYWYRQILGQKVEFLVSFYNNEISEKSEIFDDQFSVERPDGSNFTLKIRSTKLEDSAMYFCASTAGFGKNIQYFGAGTRLSVL.

The V call is TRBV19, the J call TRBJ1-5, with D uncertain. The V and J ends lost 2 bases and 2 bases respectively, with 16 bases between them. The CDR3 extends over 17 amino acids. The germline V gene has CDR1 LNHDA and CDR2 SQIVND (reference sequence). The CDR3 loop is CASSIINRAGGNQPQHF. Here the CDR3 DNA reads TGTGCCAGTAGTATAATCAATCGCGCAGGCGGCAATCAGCCCCAGCATTTT.

The V and J genes are TRBV12-5 and TRBJ2-7; D gene uncertain. Germline V gene data show CDR1 as LGHNT and CDR2 as FRNRAP. Between the trimmed V and J ends, which lost 5 bases and 0 bases, there was a span of 14 bases. The length of the CDR3 is 15 residues. DNA of the CDR3: TGTGCTAGTGGTCCCCTGGGCAGCCTCTCCTACGAGCAGTACTTC. Protein sequence: CASGPLGSLSYEQYF.

This chain uses TRBV4-1 with TRBJ2-1; 14 bases line up with TRBD2. V shed 0 bases and J 3 bases; nucleotides not matched to a gene: 4. The germline V gene encodes CDR1 MGHRA and CDR2 YSYEKL. This CDR3 spans 18 amino acids. The CDR3 is CASSQETSGGAYYNEQFF. For the CDR3, the DNA is TGCGCCAGCAGCCAAGAGACTAGCGGGGGGGCGTACTACAATGAGCAGTTCTTC.

This clone was observed a single time. The CDR3 sequence: CASSVRERGSTGELFF. The CDR3 bases are TGTGCCAGCAGCGTACGAGAGCGGGGGTCGACCGGGGAGCTGTTTTTT. The chain carries TRBV9 and TRBJ2-2; 8 nucleotides match TRBD2. The trim removed 1 base at V and 5 bases at J, leaving 7 bases unmatched. The CDR3 covers 16 residues. The germline CDR1 and CDR2 sequences are SGDLS and YYNGEE.

The chain links TRBV3-1 (or the pseudogene TRBV3-2) to TRBJ2-3; no firm D call. Germline loops: CDR1 LGHDT, CDR2 YNNKEL (reference sequence). Trimming cost V 2 bases and J 4 bases, with 13 bases left between them. This CDR3 is built from 15 residues. The DNA for the CDR3 is TGTGCCAGCAGCCAATTGCCCATAGCCCCAGATACGCAGTATTTT. It codes for CASSQLPIAPDTQYF.

The chain combines TRBV6-6 with TRBJ2-3, with D unresolved. In germline, CDR1 is MNHNY, CDR2 SVGAGI (reference sequence). The CDR3 length is 14 residues. V was shortened by 5 bases and J by 0 bases, with 9 bases between the two germline ends. The CDR3 DNA follows: TGTGCCAGCAGTACTCATGCTAGCACAGATACGCAGTATTTT. It encodes CASSTHASTDTQYF.

V gene TRBV9 combines with J gene TRBJ1-1; TRBD1 is a possible D gene (6 bases). Trimming shortened V by 5 bases and J by 1 base, and 12 bases separated the two germline ends. This CDR3 region has 14 residues. Looked up from germline, CDR1 is SGDLS and CDR2 is YYNGEE. Written as DNA, the CDR3 is TGTGCCAGCAGGGGGGCAGGGGAGAACACTGAAGCTTTCTTT. As protein: CASRGAGENTEAFF.

J is TRBJ1-6 and V is TRBV5-6; D possibly corresponds to TRBD1 (5 bases). Between the trimmed V and J ends, which lost 4 bases and 13 bases, there was a span of 21 bases. Germline V gives CDR1 SGHDT, CDR2 YYEEEE. The CDR3 extends over 15 amino acids. This chain's CDR3 is CASSLTGWKGAPLHF. The CDR3 bases are TGTGCCAGCAGCCTAACAGGTTGGAAAGGGGCCCCCCTCCACTTT.

This clone was observed once. This chain uses TRBV20-1 with TRBJ1-6, with 9 bases matching TRBD1. The germline gives CDR1 DFQATT, CDR2 SNEGSKA (reference sequence). The CDR3 loop spans 14 amino acids. Trimming removed 3 bases from V and 5 bases from J; junction bases left unmatched: 2. Here the CDR3 reads CSASGTGHNSPLHF. The CDR3 bases are TGCAGTGCTAGTGGGACAGGGCATAATTCACCCCTCCACTTT.

This chain uses TRBV30 with TRBJ1-6; D not certain. Deletions cut 3 bases from V and 7 bases from J, with 7 bases between. Germline assignment: CDR1 GTSNPN and CDR2 SVGIG (reference sequence). The CDR3 has 12 amino acids. The DNA of the CDR3 is TGTGCCTGGAGCAGGTACAATTCACCCCTCCACTTT. It is translated as CAWSRYNSPLHF.

The chain couples TRBV6-5 to TRBJ2-7; maybe TRBD1 (5 bases). V gave up 7 bases and J gave up 2 bases, with 15 bases separating them. This CDR3 contains 14 residues. Germline-derived CDR1 and CDR2 are MNHEY and SVGAGI. DNA for the CDR3: TGTGCCAGCAACCGGCAGGGAAGAGCCTACGAGCAGTACTTC. The encoded protein is CASNRQGRAYEQYF.

The CDR3 here is CASSLTGPRGYTF. The CDR3 coding sequence is TGTGCCAGCAGTCTCACAGGGCCTAGAGGCTACACCTTC. The rearrangement uses TRBV28 and TRBJ1-2; D possibly corresponds to TRBD1 (6 bases). CDR3 length: 13 residues. V gave up 5 bases and J gave up 8 bases, with 15 bases separating them. Germline-derived CDR1 and CDR2 are MDHEN and SYDVKM.

The V call is TRBV7-2, the J call TRBJ2-7; a possible D gene is TRBD2 (6 bases). V was trimmed by 1 base and J by 5 bases, leaving 9 bases between them. The CDR3 spans 13 residues. Germline V lookup: CDR1 SGHTA, CDR2 FQGNSA. The CDR3 here is CASSLGWGDEQYF. DNA for the CDR3: TGTGCCAGCAGCTTAGGTTGGGGGGACGAGCAGTACTTC.